A single sample gave rise to the 10 T cell receptor beta chains below, sequenced in a study of cytotoxic CD8 clonotypes in ibrutinib-treated CLL. Sequencing used immunoSEQ multiplex PCR; TCRdb keeps in-frame clones, though not all of them. Among 110,000 or so clones listed, 45% to 65% were seen once. Sequences were derived from PBMCs, sampled after 24 months of ibrutinib treatment. The receptors come from a human donor with chronic lymphocytic leukemia.

This chain joins TRBV2 and TRBJ1-1; D call uncertain. Germline CDR1 and CDR2: SNHLY and FYNNEI. Deletions cut 1 base from V and 0 bases from J, with 6 bases between. The CDR3 loop spans 14 amino acids. The DNA of the CDR3 is TGTGCCAGCAGTGAAGAAACCATGAACACTGAAGCTTTCTTT. It specifies CASSEETMNTEAFF.

This sequence joins TRBV30 and TRBJ2-7; D perhaps matches TRBD1 (5 bases). V lost 3 bases and J 1 base, leaving 13 bases between the germline ends. The CDR3 consists of 14 residues. The V gene's germline CDR1 is GTSNPN and CDR2 SVGIG (reference sequence). CDR3 bases: TGTGCCTGGAGAGCAGGGTTAGGGTCCTACGAGCAGTACTTC. It codes for CAWRAGLGSYEQYF.

The chain has TRBV7-3 and TRBJ2-6; D is possibly TRBD1 (5 bases). The CDR3 is 17 residues long. Germline values: CDR1 SGHTA, CDR2 FQGTGA. Between the trimmed V and J ends, which lost 4 bases and 2 bases, there was a span of 15 bases. Here the CDR3 reads CASSSPLRGPGANVLTF. The CDR3 DNA follows: TGTGCCAGCAGCTCCCCCCTTAGGGGTCCTGGGGCCAACGTCCTGACTTTC.

This chain joins TRBV14 and TRBJ2-7; 10 nucleotides agree with TRBD1. Germline V lookup: CDR1 SGHDN, CDR2 FVKESK. This CDR3 contains 12 residues. V shed 6 bases and J 9 bases; nucleotides not matched to a gene: 5. The CDR3 region is CASRTTGGGQYF. Written as DNA, the CDR3 is TGTGCCAGCAGGACGACAGGGGGCGGGCAGTACTTC.

This chain links TRBV7-2 with TRBJ2-5; a weak D match, TRBD1 (5 bases). CDR1 and CDR2 (germline): SGHTA, FQGNSA. This CDR3 region has 13 residues. V lost 6 bases and J lost 5, with 13 bases in between. In DNA form, the CDR3 reads TGTGCCAGCAGATCGCAGGGTACGGAGACCCAGTACTTC. Its translation is CASRSQGTETQYF.

The CDR3 sequence: CASSLGGGLDEKLFF. CDR3 coding DNA: TGTGCCAGCAGTTTAGGTGGGGGGTTGGACGAAAAACTGTTTTTT. This rearrangement joins TRBV28 to TRBJ1-4, with a possible D match to TRBD1 (5 bases). The germline CDR1 and CDR2 sequences are MDHEN and SYDVKM. This CDR3 spans 15 amino acids. The V and J ends lost 2 bases and 8 bases respectively, with 15 bases between them.

The CDR3 here is CASSLSGGGTYNEQFF. The CDR3 DNA reads as TGTGCCAGCAGCTTATCCGGCGGGGGAACCTACAATGAGCAGTTCTTC. This sequence joins TRBV7-9 and TRBJ2-1, with TRBD2 identical over 7 bases. J was trimmed by 2 bases and V by 2 bases; bases with no gene match: 6. The CDR3 length is 16 residues. Germline lookup yields CDR1 SEHNR and CDR2 FQNEAQ (reference sequence).

The gene calls are TRBV7-2 and TRBJ2-3, with D perhaps matching TRBD2 (5 bases). V gave up 5 bases and J gave up 4 bases, with 10 bases separating them. The germline CDR1 and CDR2 sequences are SGHTA and FQGNSA. The CDR3 loop spans 13 amino acids. The CDR3 protein is CASSPSLPDTQYF. In nucleotides, the CDR3 is TGTGCCAGCAGCCCTAGCCTTCCAGATACGCAGTATTTT. The full variable domain, completed using reference TRBV7-2 and TRBJ2-3, is GAGVSQSPSNKVTEKGKDVELRCDPISGHTALYWYRQSLGQGLEFLIYFQGNSAPDKSGLPSDRFSAERTGGSVSTLTIQRTQQEDSAVYLCASSPSLPDTQYFGPGTRLTVL.

The chain employs TRBV19 and TRBJ1-2, with 9 bases that match TRBD1. After removal of 5 bases from V and 4 bases from J, the junction contained 5 bases not matched to a gene. The germline gives CDR1 LNHDA, CDR2 SQIVND (reference sequence). The CDR3 totals 14 residues. The CDR3 region is CASSGGQGSYGYTF. CDR3 DNA sequence: TGTGCCAGTAGTGGGGGACAGGGAAGCTATGGCTACACCTTC.

J is TRBJ1-2 and V is TRBV30; 7 bases line up with TRBD1. V shed 0 bases, J shed 3 bases, and the junction held 10 bases outside the gene matches. Germline-derived CDR1 and CDR2 are GTSNPN and SVGIG (reference sequence). This CDR3 region has 16 residues. The CDR3 reads CAWSVVGGKRDYGYTF. In nucleotides, the CDR3 is TGTGCCTGGAGTGTAGTAGGGGGCAAGAGGGACTATGGCTACACCTTC.